This T cell receptor beta chain originates from a study of blood T cell repertoires in COVID-19. For the study at large: PBMCs, B-cell-depleted T cells, or T cells were the source of the cDNA or gDNA that made up the material.

This table comes from immunoSEQ multiplex PCR, and its TCRdb copy is limited to in-frame clones, with some not included. In the table there are about 190,000 clones, approximately 86% of which are singletons. Trimming cost V 5 bases and J 7 bases, with 17 bases left between them. The CDR3 covers 15 residues. Germline values: CDR1 MDHEN, CDR2 SYDVKM. The chain joins TRBV28 to TRBJ1-4; perhaps TRBD1 as D (6 bases). The source material was peripheral blood. This receptor was taken from an older man with active or convalescent COVID-19. CDR3 nucleotide sequence: TGTGCCAGCAGTCCCGAGTCGGGGGGCACTGAAAAACTGTTTTTT. Protein sequence: CASSPESGGTEKLFF. Looking up the rest from reference TRBV28 and TRBJ1-4 gives the full variable domain: DVKVTQSSRYLVKRTGEKVFLECVQDMDHENMFWYRQDPGLGLRLIYFSYDVKMKEKGDIPEGYSVSREKKERFSLILESASTNQTSMYLCASSPESGGTEKLFFGSGTQLSVL.